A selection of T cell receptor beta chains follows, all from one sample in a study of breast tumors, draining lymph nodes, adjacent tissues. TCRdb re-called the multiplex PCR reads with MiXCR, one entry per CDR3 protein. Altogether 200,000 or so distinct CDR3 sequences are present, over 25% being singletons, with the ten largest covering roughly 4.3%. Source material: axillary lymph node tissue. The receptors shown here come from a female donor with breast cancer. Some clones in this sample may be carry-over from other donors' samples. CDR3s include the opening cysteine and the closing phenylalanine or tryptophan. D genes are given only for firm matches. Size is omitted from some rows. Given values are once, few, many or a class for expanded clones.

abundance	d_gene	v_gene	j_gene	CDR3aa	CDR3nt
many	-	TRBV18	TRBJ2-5	CASSPSGEETQYF	TGTGCCAGCTCACCCTCGGGGGAAGAGACCCAGTACTTC
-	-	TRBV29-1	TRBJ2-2	CSVEGPLGANTGELFF	TGCAGCGTTGAAGGACCTCTCGGTGCGAACACCGGGGAGCTGTTTTTT
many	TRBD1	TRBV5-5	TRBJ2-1	CASSPHLQGAANEQFF	TGTGCCAGCAGCCCACACCTCCAGGGGGCAGCGAATGAGCAGTTCTTC
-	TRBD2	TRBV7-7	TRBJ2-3	CASSQGLAADTQYF	TGTGCCAGCAGCCAGGGACTAGCGGCAGATACGCAGTATTTT
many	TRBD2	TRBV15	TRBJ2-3	CATSRDHWRPSGRPDTQYF	TGTGCCACCAGCAGAGATCACTGGCGGCCTAGCGGGAGACCAGATACGCAGTATTTT
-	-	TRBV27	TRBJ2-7	CASSLSGGRSQDF	TGTGCCAGCAGTTTATCAGGCGGCAGGTCTCAGGACTTC
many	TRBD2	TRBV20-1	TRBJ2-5	CSARDRISGQETQYF	TGCAGTGCTAGAGATAGGATTAGCGGGCAAGAGACCCAGTACTTC
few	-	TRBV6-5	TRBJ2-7	CASSHPNSYEQYF	TGTGCCAGCAGTCACCCGAACTCCTACGAGCAGTACTTC
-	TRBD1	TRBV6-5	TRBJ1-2	CASSLLDDRGGGYTF	TGTGCCAGCAGTCTCCTAGACGACAGGGGTGGAGGCTACACCTTC
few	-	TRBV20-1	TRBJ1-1	CSARGLNLGPAFF	TGCAGTGCTAGAGGACTTAACCTGGGGCCAGCTTTCTTT
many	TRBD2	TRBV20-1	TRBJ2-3	CSAPARGDHDNTQYF	TGCAGTGCCCCCGCCCGGGGGGATCACGACAATACGCAGTATTTT
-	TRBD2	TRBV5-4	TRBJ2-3	CASTRGLAGVDPTDTQYF	TGTGCCAGCACCAGGGGACTAGCGGGAGTGGACCCCACAGATACGCAGTATTTT
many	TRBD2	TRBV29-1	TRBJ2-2	CSVAGLAGVAGELFF	TGCAGCGTAGCGGGACTAGCGGGAGTAGCCGGGGAGCTGTTTTTT
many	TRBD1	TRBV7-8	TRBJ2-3	CASSFNRGLSTDTQYF	TGTGCCAGCAGCTTCAACAGGGGGCTTAGCACAGATACGCAGTATTTT
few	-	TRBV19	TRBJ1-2	CASAEPMRTRGENCGYTF	TGTGCCAGTGCCGAGCCTATGCGAACGCGGGGGGAGAACTGTGGCTACACCTTC
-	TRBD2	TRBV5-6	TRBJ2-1	CAGSHPLTSGENNEQFF	TGTGCCGGCAGCCACCCTCTTACTAGCGGGGAGAACAATGAGCAGTTCTTC
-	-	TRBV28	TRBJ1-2	CASSLSGAYGYTF	TGTGCCAGCAGTTTGTCAGGGGCTTACGGCTACACCTTC
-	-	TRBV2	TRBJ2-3	CASREGLNNEQYF	TGTGCCAGCAGGGAGGGACTTAACAATGAGCAGTATTTT
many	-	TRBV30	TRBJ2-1	CAWSDGFFSYNEQFF	TGTGCCTGGAGTGACGGCTTCTTCTCCTACAATGAGCAGTTCTTC
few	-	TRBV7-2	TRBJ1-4	CASSHEGTSGYNEKLFF	TGTGCCAGCAGTCATGAGGGGACTAGCGGCTACAATGAAAAACTGTTTTTT
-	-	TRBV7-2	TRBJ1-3	CASSVWGAVGNTIYF	TGTGCCAGCAGCGTTTGGGGGGCAGTTGGAAACACCATATATTTT
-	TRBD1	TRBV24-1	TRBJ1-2	CATRTSGTGLFGYTF	TGTGCCACCAGGACTAGCGGGACAGGACTCTTTGGCTACACCTTC
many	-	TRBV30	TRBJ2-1	CASMRRFDEQFF	TGTGCCTCTATGCGGAGGTTCGATGAGCAGTTCTTC
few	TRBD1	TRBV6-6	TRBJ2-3	CASSPGTGATDTQYF	TGTGCCAGCAGCCCCGGGACAGGGGCCACAGATACGCAGTATTTT
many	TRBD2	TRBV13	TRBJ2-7	CASSTGTSGPYEQYF	TGTGCCAGCAGCACTGGGACTAGCGGACCCTACGAGCAGTACTTC
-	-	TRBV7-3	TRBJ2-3	CASSLRGLRTVTQYF	TGTGCCAGCAGCTTAAGAGGACTTCGTACAGTTACGCAGTATTTT
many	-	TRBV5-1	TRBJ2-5	CASSLQDGEETQYF	TGCGCCAGCAGCCTGCAGGACGGCGAAGAGACCCAGTACTTC
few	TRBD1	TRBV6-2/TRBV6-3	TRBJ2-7	CASSLVRGSYEQYF	TGTGCCAGCAGTCTCGTCAGGGGGTCGTACGAGCAGTACTTC
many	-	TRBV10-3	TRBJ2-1	CAIRDQGAGYNEQFF	TGTGCCATCAGGGACCAGGGAGCGGGCTACAATGAGCAGTTCTTC
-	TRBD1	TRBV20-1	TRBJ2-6	CSATGGQGKSGANVLTF	TGCAGTGCTACCGGGGGACAGGGGAAGTCCGGGGCCAACGTCCTGACTTTC
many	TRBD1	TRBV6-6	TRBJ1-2	CATAPQGSSGYTF	TGTGCCACCGCTCCACAGGGGTCGAGTGGCTACACCTTC
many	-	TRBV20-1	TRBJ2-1	CSALGSGNEQFF	TGCAGTGCCCTAGGGTCCGGGAATGAGCAGTTCTTC
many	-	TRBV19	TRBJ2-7	CASKDMSSYEQYF	TGTGCCAGTAAGGACATGAGCTCCTACGAGCAGTACTTC
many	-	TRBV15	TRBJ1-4	CATSRDGEGSNEKLFF	TGTGCCACCAGCAGAGATGGTGAAGGGAGTAATGAAAAACTGTTTTTT
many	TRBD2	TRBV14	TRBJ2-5	CASSPLPTSGFQEIQYF	TGTGCCAGCAGCCCCCTACCGACTAGCGGGTTCCAAGAGATCCAGTACTTC
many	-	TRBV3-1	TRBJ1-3	CASSQDWGNTIYF	TGTGCCAGCAGCCAAGATTGGGGGAACACCATATATTTT
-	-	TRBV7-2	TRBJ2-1	CASSLYSPGDEQFF	TGTGCCAGCAGCTTATATAGCCCAGGCGATGAGCAGTTCTTC
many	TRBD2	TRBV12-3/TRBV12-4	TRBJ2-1	CASSPRTSRANEQFF	TGTGCCAGCAGTCCTCGGACTAGCAGGGCCAATGAGCAGTTCTTC
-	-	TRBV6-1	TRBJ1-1	CASSVGEANTEAFF	TGTGCCAGCAGTGTAGGGGAGGCGAACACTGAAGCTTTCTTT
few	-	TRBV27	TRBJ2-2	CASRKWAQTTNTGELFF	TGTGCCAGCAGAAAGTGGGCACAGACCACGAACACCGGGGAGCTGTTTTTT
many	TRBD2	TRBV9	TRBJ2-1	CASSAMLGLAGGGEQFF	TGTGCCAGCAGCGCAATGCTGGGACTAGCGGGGGGCGGGGAGCAGTTCTTC
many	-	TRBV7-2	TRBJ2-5	CASSERKWETQYF	TGTGCCAGCAGTGAAAGAAAGTGGGAGACCCAGTACTTC
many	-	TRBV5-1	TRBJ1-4	CASKATTNEKLFF	TGCGCCAGCAAGGCGACAACTAATGAAAAACTGTTTTTT
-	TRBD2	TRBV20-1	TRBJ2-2	CSARDLETSTPSGAGELFF	TGCAGTGCTAGAGATCTCGAGACTAGCACCCCCTCGGGGGCCGGGGAGCTGTTTTTT
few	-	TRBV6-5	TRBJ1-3	CASSHSEVSGNTIYF	TGTGCCAGCAGTCACTCCGAAGTGTCTGGAAACACCATATATTTT
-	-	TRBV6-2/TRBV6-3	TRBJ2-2	CASSTQGHGELFF	TGTGCCAGCAGTACCCAGGGTCACGGGGAGCTGTTTTTT
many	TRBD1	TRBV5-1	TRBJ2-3	CASSPDRGPGTQYF	TGCGCCAGCAGCCCTGACAGGGGTCCAGGTACGCAGTATTTT
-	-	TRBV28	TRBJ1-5	CASSSPGNSNRPQHF	TGTGCCAGCAGTTCTCCAGGGAATAGCAATCGGCCCCAGCATTTT
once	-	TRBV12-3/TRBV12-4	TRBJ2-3	CASRDERYYNEQYF	TGTGCCAGCAGGGACGAGCGGTACTACAATGAGCAGTATTTT
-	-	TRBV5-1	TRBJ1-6	CASSWDNTPNSPLHF	TGCGCCAGCAGCTGGGACAACACTCCCAATTCACCCCTCCACTTT
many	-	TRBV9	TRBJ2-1	CASSVDALRSYNEQFF	TGTGCCAGCAGCGTAGACGCACTTCGCTCCTACAATGAGCAGTTCTTC
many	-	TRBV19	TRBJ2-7	CASSIVSFYEQYF	TGTGCCAGTAGTATTGTCAGCTTTTACGAGCAGTACTTC
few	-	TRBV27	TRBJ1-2	CASSHRGGSLLGYGYTF	TGTGCCAGCAGCCATAGGGGAGGGTCCTTACTAGGGTATGGCTACACCTTC
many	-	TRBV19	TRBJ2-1	CASSMGTIYNEQFF	TGTGCCAGTAGTATGGGGACCATTTACAATGAGCAGTTCTTC
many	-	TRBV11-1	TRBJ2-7	CASSDRTGGDEQYF	TGTGCCAGCAGCGACCGGACGGGTGGGGACGAGCAGTACTTC
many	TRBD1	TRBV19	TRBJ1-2	CASSARDSRNYGYTF	TGTGCCAGTAGTGCCCGGGACAGCCGAAACTATGGCTACACCTTC
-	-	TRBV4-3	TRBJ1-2	CASSQDRSGRGGYTF	TGCGCCAGCAGCCAGGATCGCTCAGGGAGAGGTGGCTACACCTTC
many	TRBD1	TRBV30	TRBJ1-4	CAWSTGQGNEKLFF	TGTGCCTGGAGTACAGGACAGGGTAATGAAAAACTGTTTTTT
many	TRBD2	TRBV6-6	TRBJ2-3	CASSYPTSGKTDTQYF	TGTGCCAGCAGTTACCCTACTAGCGGGAAGACAGATACGCAGTATTTT